Following are 13 T cell receptor beta chains from one sample sequenced in a study of OX40 agonist ivuxolimab in advanced cancers. Measured with immunoSEQ multiplex PCR; TCRdb has only the in-frame clones, and not every one. The table includes 55,000 or so clones, roughly 90% detected once. Sequences were derived from CD4+ or CD8+ T cells sorted from blood, sampled in a trial of the OX40 agonist ivuxolimab. The receptor set was obtained from an adult with an advanced solid tumor such as melanoma, head and neck, liver or kidney cancer.

The gene calls are TRBV6-1 and TRBJ2-1; D is ambiguous. The CDR3 length is 14 residues. V was trimmed by 2 bases and J by 5 bases, leaving 10 bases between them. The germline V gene has CDR1 MNHNS and CDR2 SASEGT. This CDR3 reads CASSENPAHNEQFF. DNA for the CDR3: TGTGCCAGCAGTGAAAATCCAGCCCACAATGAGCAGTTCTTC.

This chain uses TRBV28 with TRBJ2-1; D is unclear. V was clipped by 3 bases and J by 9 bases, with 15 bases between them. Germline CDR1 and CDR2: MDHEN and SYDVKM. CDR3 length: 14 amino acids. CDR3 residues: CASSLWDLPGEQFF. The CDR3 nucleotides are TGTGCCAGCAGTTTGTGGGATCTCCCCGGTGAGCAGTTCTTC.

V gene TRBV28 combines with J gene TRBJ2-1; D is undetermined. The germline CDR1 and CDR2 sequences are MDHEN and SYDVKM. This CDR3 comprises 12 residues. V was clipped by 3 bases and J by 9 bases, with 9 bases between them. In DNA, the CDR3 is TGTGCCAGCAGTTTTCTAGTGGGTGAGCAGTTCTTC. This translates into CASSFLVGEQFF.

V and J are TRBV7-3 and TRBJ2-2; the D gene could be TRBD1 or TRBD2 (6 bases each). Germline assignment: CDR1 SGHTA and CDR2 FQGTGA. CDR3 length: 15 residues. Trimming left V 3 bases short and J 7 bases short, with 15 bases between. The CDR3, as DNA: TGTGCCAGCAGCTTCAGAGGCAGGGGAGGCGGGGAGCTGTTTTTT. It is translated as CASSFRGRGGGELFF.

This chain links TRBV4-2 with TRBJ2-1; 12 bases fit TRBD2. From germline, CDR1 is LGHNA and CDR2 YNFKEQ. The CDR3 length is 22 residues. The ends lost 4 bases at V and 3 bases at J; junction bases unmatched: 22. CDR3 nucleotides: TGTGCCAGCAGCCCCGGGACAGGCGGTCGGGGCCAACTAGCGGGAGGCTACAATGAGCAGTTCTTC. Its translation is CASSPGTGGRGQLAGGYNEQFF.

The chain joins TRBV21-1 to TRBJ2-2; the listed D gene, TRBD2, was not tested against the DNA. TRBV21-1 constitutes a pseudogene. This CDR3 spans 15 amino acids. CDR3 in amino acids: CASSGLNGLTGELFF. The CDR3 nucleotides are TGTGCCAGCAGCGGGTTAAATGGACTGACCGGGGAGCTGTTTTTT.

This rearrangement joins TRBV28 to TRBJ2-3; the match to TRBD2 covers 8 bases. J gave up 5 bases and V 3 bases, and 10 bases lay outside the gene matches. CDR1 and CDR2 from the germline V gene are MDHEN and SYDVKM. The CDR3 extends over 16 amino acids. DNA for the CDR3: TGTGCCAGCAGTTTGGAGCGAGCGGGAGTGGGAGATACGCAGTATTTT. This gives the protein CASSLERAGVGDTQYF.

The chain recombines TRBV5-8 with TRBJ1-5, with D uncertain. CDR1 is SGHTS, CDR2 YDEGEE, per germline. The CDR3 has 15 amino acids. Trimming pared 0 bases from V and 0 bases from J, leaving 7 bases between. Written as DNA, the CDR3 is TGTGCCAGCAGCTTGGCCGGGGATAGCAATCAGCCCCAGCATTTT. As protein: CASSLAGDSNQPQHF.

V usage is TRBV5-1 and J usage is TRBJ2-5, with a weak D call TRBD2 (5 bases). CDR3 length: 14 amino acids. The V end lost 2 bases, the J end lost 2 bases, and 10 bases lay between the germline ends. Germline CDR1 is SGHRS and CDR2 is YFSETQ. The CDR3 nucleotides are TGCGCCAGCAGCTTCGGGAACAGTCAAGAGACCCAGTACTTC. Its protein is CASSFGNSQETQYF. The full variable domain, rest sourced from reference TRBV5-1 and TRBJ2-5, is KAGVTQTPRYLIKTRGQQVTLSCSPISGHRSVSWYQQTPGQGLQFLFEYFSETQRNKGNFPGRFSGRQFSNSRSEMNVSTLELGDSALYLCASSFGNSQETQYFGPGTRLLVL.

This clone showed up just once. The rearrangement joins TRBV28 to TRBJ1-4, with a possible D match to TRBD1 (6 bases). The CDR3 is made up of 12 amino acids. Germline V gene data show CDR1 as MDHEN and CDR2 as SYDVKM. Trimming cost V 5 bases and J 10 bases, with 11 bases left between them. This CDR3 is CASSRGGTKLFF. Here the CDR3 DNA reads TGTGCCAGCAGTAGGGGGGGGACAAAACTGTTTTTT.

The sample holds one count of this clone. The chain couples TRBV27 to TRBJ2-7; unclear D gene. CDR1 is MNHEY and CDR2 is SMNVEV in the germline V gene (reference sequence). The CDR3 is 13 residues long. Trimming took 6 bases from V and 4 from J, leaving 13 bases between them. The CDR3 sequence: CASSRLNRYEQYF. The CDR3 nucleotides are TGTGCCAGCAGCCGACTGAATAGGTACGAGCAGTACTTC.

V and J are TRBV28 and TRBJ2-7, with D perhaps TRBD1 (5 bases). This CDR3 is 12 amino acids long. Germline V gene lookup returns CDR1 MDHEN and CDR2 SYDVKM. V was clipped by 6 bases and J by 1 base, with 7 bases between them. CDR3 DNA: TGTGCCAGCAGGCAGGGTTCCTACGAGCAGTACTTC. This sequence encodes CASRQGSYEQYF.

This chain uses TRBV5-1 with TRBJ2-5; 10 bases match TRBD1. Germline V gene data show CDR1 as SGHRS and CDR2 as YFSETQ. The CDR3 consists of 16 residues. Trimming removed 3 bases from V and 5 bases from J; junction bases left unmatched: 10. Here the CDR3 reads CASSSGQGRPMETQYF. CDR3 nucleotides: TGCGCCAGCAGCTCGGGACAGGGGCGACCTATGGAGACCCAGTACTTC.